This T cell receptor beta chain came from a study of radiotherapy plus CTLA-4 blockade in lung cancer. On the study more broadly: Disease control reached roughly 33%, with objective responses in 15% to 20%.

Sequenced by immunoSEQ multiplex PCR; TCRdb stores in-frame clones only, minus some. This table holds roughly 48,000 clones, approximately 76% found once. This CDR3 has 13 residues. With 2 bases removed from V and 8 bases from J, the gap between germline ends came to 12 bases. Germline CDR1 reads MNHNY; CDR2 reads SVGAGI (reference sequence). As for this clone: Its antigen remains unidentified.

Findings and limits, study-wide: Among reported predictors of response, early blood T cell clone dynamics with interferon-beta performed best. Radiotherapy with ipilimumab was followed by blood expansion of tumor-derived clones.

This TCR was sampled from a human donor with non-small cell lung cancer who had stable disease on radiotherapy plus ipilimumab. The V call is TRBV6-6, the J call TRBJ1-2; TRBD1 might be the D (6 bases). The specimen was peripheral blood, collected from a patient treated with radiotherapy plus ipilimumab. CDR3 protein: CASSYMGGVGYTF. In DNA, the CDR3 is TGTGCCAGCAGTTACATGGGGGGCGTCGGCTACACCTTC.